This TCR beta chain was identified in a study of lymphopenia after photon versus proton radiotherapy. Study-wide results and caveats: Post-nadir TCR diversity decline inversely tracked overall survival among those who died. Only patients who died were analyzed for survival; proton advantage is unproven. After the lymphocyte nadir, photon-treated repertoires showed oligoclonal expansion, especially of CD8+ Temra cells. Relative stability marked proton patients; photon patients lost diversity and naive cells.

Generated by immunoSEQ multiplex PCR, the TCRdb table keeps only in-frame clones and is missing some. In the table there are 15,000 or so clones, over 75% of which are singletons. For this clone: What it binds is unknown.

This sample comprised peripheral blood, obtained from a patient treated with proton-based radiotherapy. The sequence came from a man aged 70 or older with pancreatic cancer.

Here the CDR3 reads CASSPSQGLAGPKNTGELFF. In nucleotides, the CDR3 is TGTGCCAGCAGCCCAAGCCAAGGACTAGCGGGACCGAAGAACACCGGGGAGCTGTTTTTT. The chain carries TRBV9 and TRBJ2-2, with 12 bases fitting TRBD2. V gave up 4 bases and J gave up 1 base; unmatched junction bases: 14. Germline lookup yields CDR1 SGDLS and CDR2 YYNGEE. The CDR3 runs to 20 residues. The full variable domain, in which reference TRBV9 and TRBJ2-2 provide the parts outside the CDR3, is DSGVTQTPKHLITATGQRVTLRCSPRSGDLSVYWYQQSLDQGLQFLIQYYNGEERAKGNILERFSAQQFPDLHSELNLSSLELGDSALYFCASSPSQGLAGPKNTGELFFGEGSRLTVL.